The 11 T cell receptor beta chains reported below all come from one sample, sequenced in a study of spatial heterogeneity in lung cancer. This sample's time point: sample taken at primary tumor resection. Study conclusions and caveats: Expanded alpha and beta TCR counts within tumors tracked tumor mutation counts.

What these receptors recognize is not known. MiXCR was run by TCRdb on the 5' RACE reads, yielding one entry per CDR3 protein. The profile shows a few thousand distinct CDR3 sequences, more than 3% of them singletons. Sequences were derived from lung tumor tissue, sampled at surgery. Every receptor here comes from a male donor with early-stage non-small cell lung cancer.

This clonotype is termed medium-sized. The chain uses TRBV7-8 and TRBJ1-4; 8 bases map to TRBD1. Losses at the gene ends were 4 bases for V and 7 bases for J; bases not matched to a gene: 5. Germline V gene sequence: CDR1 SGHVS, CDR2 FQNEAQ. The CDR3 contains 14 residues. The CDR3 DNA reads as TGTGCCAGCAGCTCCAGGGGGCGCGGTGAAAAACTGTTTTTT. Its translation: CASSSRGRGEKLFF.

This clonotype is judged medium-sized. This sequence joins TRBV5-4 and TRBJ1-6; 8 bases map to TRBD1. The CDR3 loop spans 14 amino acids. Germline values: CDR1 SGHNT, CDR2 YYREEE (reference sequence). J was trimmed by 8 bases and V by 4 bases; bases with no gene match: 5. CDR3 sequence: CASSLGQGDSPLHF. The CDR3, as DNA: TGTGCCAGCAGCCTCGGACAGGGAGATTCACCCCTCCACTTT.

This clonotype ranks as medium-sized (0.01 to 0.1%). The J gene is TRBJ1-2, the V gene TRBV6-5; TRBD1 matches 7 bases. This CDR3 is 19 amino acids long. CDR1 is MNHEY and CDR2 is SVGAGI in the germline V gene. Unmatched junction bases numbered 15, after V lost 0 bases and J lost 2 bases. The CDR3 here is CASSYSNYGSFRGNYGYTF. The CDR3 bases are TGTGCCAGCAGTTACTCGAATTATGGATCGTTCAGGGGGAACTATGGCTACACCTTC.

This clonotype is labeled as medium-sized. The rearrangement joins TRBV3-1 to TRBJ2-3; D not certain. The germline V and J ends were trimmed by 4 bases and 4 bases, with 9 bases remaining between them. This CDR3 contains 13 residues. Germline lookup yields CDR1 LGHDT and CDR2 YNNKEL (reference sequence). The CDR3 loop reads CASSRLAADTQYF. CDR3 DNA sequence: TGTGCCAGCAGCCGCCTCGCGGCAGATACGCAGTATTTT.

This clonotype is medium-sized (0.01 to 0.1%) by share. At one end the junction does not follow the germline gene, possibly because of a read error. The chain uses TRBV7-8 and TRBJ2-1, with D unresolved. The CDR3 has 13 amino acids. Germline CDR1 SGHVS, CDR2 FQNEAQ. This chain's CDR3 is CASSLGGFELTTF. Written as DNA, the CDR3 is TGTGCCAGCAGCTTAGGGGGTTTCGAACTCACTACCTTC.

This clonotype is medium-sized within its sample. The chain has TRBV20-1 and TRBJ1-6; TRBD1 aligns across 8 bases. The CDR3 contains 14 residues. The V and J ends lost 4 bases and 7 bases, in that order; junction bases with no gene match: 6. Looked up from germline, CDR1 is DFQATT and CDR2 is SNEGSKA (reference sequence). The CDR3 DNA sequence: TGCAGTGCTAACCCAGGGGGCACGAATTCACCCCTCCACTTT. Translation: CSANPGGTNSPLHF.

This clonotype ranks as medium-sized. V and J are TRBV7-2 and TRBJ2-6; 10 nucleotides match TRBD2. Trimming cost V 5 bases and J 0 bases; bases outside gene matches: 7. Germline V gene lookup returns CDR1 SGHTA and CDR2 FQGNSA. This CDR3 region has 18 residues. Here the CDR3 DNA reads TGTGCCAGCAGCCCACGGACTAGCGGCTCCTCTGGGGCCAACGTCCTGACTTTC. Amino acids: CASSPRTSGSSGANVLTF.

Comments on this clonotype: At one boundary the junction diverges from the germline segment, which might be a read error. This sequence joins TRBV6-6 and TRBJ1-2, with D perhaps matching TRBD1 (5 bases). This CDR3 is built from 13 residues. Germline values: CDR1 MNHNY, CDR2 SVGAGI (reference sequence). The CDR3 protein is CASCYHGGYGYTF. The CDR3 region has the DNA TGTGCCAGCTGTTACCATGGGGGGTATGGCTACACCTTC.

By proportion, this clonotype is medium-sized (0.01 to 0.1%). The chain carries TRBV27 and TRBJ1-5, with D possibly matching TRBD1 (5 bases). Germline loops: CDR1 MNHEY, CDR2 SMNVEV (reference sequence). Trimming took off 3 bases at V and 5 bases at J, with 11 bases between the two ends. CDR3 length: 14 amino acids. CDR3 bases: TGTGCCAGCAGTTTTTCTGGGGCGGATCAGCCCCAGCATTTT. This sequence encodes CASSFSGADQPQHF.

By share, this clonotype ranks as medium-sized (0.01 to 0.1%). CDR3 nucleotide sequence: TGTGCCAGCAGTTTACCCGCGACGAACACCGGGGAGCTGTTTTTT. Its protein product is CASSLPATNTGELFF. The genes are TRBV12-3 or TRBV12-4 and TRBJ2-2, with D hard to call. CDR3 size: 15 residues. The V end lost 2 bases, the J end lost 0 bases, and 7 bases lay between the germline ends.

There are many counts of this clonotype. The J gene is TRBJ2-1, the V gene TRBV2, with 8 bases aligning to TRBD2. Trimming at V came to 5 bases and at J to 7 bases, leaving 7 bases not matched to a gene. Germline-derived CDR1 and CDR2 are SNHLY and FYNNEI. The CDR3 sequence is 14 residues long. The CDR3 nucleotides read TGTGCCAGCAGTTCCCAGCGGGGGCGGAATGAGCAGTTCTTC. Translated, it gives CASSSQRGRNEQFF.